The sequence of this T cell receptor beta chain was determined in a study of cytomegalovirus exposure and HLA in healthy donors listed by TCRdb under 2017. Background for the entire study: An earlier analysis of some 550 of the donors reported more than 250 Gb of sequence data and 120 million or so unique TCR beta sequences from 150 million to 200 million T cells. About 300 gigabases of sequencing data and approximately 93 million unique TCR sequences were included in an early release covering 550 to 800 HLA-typed donors. The genetic ancestry cluster associated with self-reported Caucasian donors included 65% to 90% of the roughly 400 genotyped donors. The study aimed to test whether signatures of past pathogen exposure could be identified by cataloging public T cell receptors. The T cell repertoires of roughly 660 subjects were profiled by immunosequencing and related to cytomegalovirus serostatus. Besides the first cohort of 500 to 700 subjects, a separate validation cohort made up of over 100 different subjects was used. The study combined high-throughput TCR immunosequencing, statistical association of individual TCRs with disease status, and machine learning to predict cytomegalovirus infection status. A later analysis re-examined previously published TCR beta repertoires from hundreds of donors and added high-resolution HLA genotyping to investigate patterns of TCR occurrence. In the later analysis, no new phenotypic data were used to find candidate immune exposures; instead, reliance was placed on TCR beta sequences and their occurrence across donors. An earlier analysis of several hundred of the donors applied high-throughput TCR beta sequencing to assess whether each TCR beta V gene segment acted as functional or pseudogenic. Donor age, sex, ethnicity and CMV serostatus were compiled together with the repertoire data. A later genetic analysis used genome-wide SNP genotypes for 398 of the 666 donors, treating that subset as a discovery cohort. All discovery cohort repertoires had been generated on a single sequencing platform. HLA typing covered class I and class II loci at four-digit resolution. The number of typed donors differed by locus: about 620-640 for A, B, C, DRB1 and DQB1; approximately 540 for DQA1; 606 for DPA1; and around 450 for DPB1. About 5 DR-DQ haplotypes were handled as single units for association and clustering, since linkage in the cohort was strong. Among some 410 genotyped donors of the cohort, an average of around 240,000 unique TCR beta nucleotide sequences were sequenced per donor, approximately 20% of them non-productive.

Note on this clone: Its antigen remains unidentified.

CDR1 and CDR2 (SGHNT, YYREEE) derive from the germline V gene (reference sequence). V ends up 4 bases short and J 4 bases short, with an unmatched junction base count of 10. The CDR3 starts with the cysteine, ends with the phenylalanine, and has 16 residues. Only the CDR3 region is kept as DNA, spanning 48 bases read in frame from base 1. Receptor libraries were prepared by the immunoSEQ multiplex PCR assay. For the multiplex PCR, a mixture combining 60 forward primers for TCR Vbeta segments and 13 reverse primers for TCR Jbeta segments was used. A multiplex PCR assay on genomic DNA amplified the CDR3 region of rearranged TCR beta genes. The Illumina HiSeq System was used to sequence the amplified TCR beta libraries as 87-base-pair reads. Under the source paper's analysis protocol: Across the 670 or so repertoires, a later analysis counted tens of millions of unique TCR beta chains, 9.5 million to 13 million of which were shared by at least two donors. Raw reads were error-corrected and collapsed into unique sequences by a nearest-neighbor algorithm in which closely related sequences were merged to remove PCR and sequencing errors. CDR3 sequences were aligned to IMGT reference sequences to assign V, D and J gene segments. For a sequence to be retained, a match of at least six nucleotides was required to both a V gene segment and a J gene segment. Rearrangements were classified as productive when the CDR3 lacked stop codons and remained in frame with V and J, and all other rearrangements were classified as non-productive. CDR3 was defined according to IMGT convention as the region running from the second conserved V-encoded cysteine to the conserved J-encoded phenylalanine. The earlier analysis of 500 to 650 of the donors excluded any sequence lacking an unambiguous match to a single V gene segment. In an earlier analysis of several hundred of the donors, V segments were called functional above 56.7% productive rearrangements and were called segregating when the between-donor standard deviation exceeded 5%. To diagnose cytomegalovirus status from the catalog of TCR beta chain sequences, a statistical classification framework was built. In a later analysis, TCR nucleotide sequences were compared against IMGT/GENE-DB human TR gene sequences so that V and J genes could be assigned. Using the TCRdist pipeline, a later analysis assigned CDR3 sequences along with most-parsimonious VDJ recombination scenarios. In a later analysis, each TCR beta chain was defined by its CDR3 amino acid sequence together with its V-gene family, and reads without a unique V-gene family were excluded. As a way to deal with suspected cross-contamination and a sequencing artifact, a later analysis dropped hundreds of nucleotide sequences that were highly shared and had low generation probability. In a later analysis, a clonal expansion index for each public chain was calculated from normalized within-repertoire ranks of inferred template counts. In a later analysis, generation probabilities were computed using a VDJ recombination model fitted to out-of-frame rearrangements, and the results were checked against IGoR. In a later analysis, TCR-TCR, TCR-HLA and TCR-CMV co-occurrence was scored with hypergeometric tests, and a repertoire-size bias correction was applied to TCR pairs. In a later analysis, false discovery rates were estimated by permuting HLA or CMV assignments 20 times. A later analysis grouped co-occurring TCRs with DBSCAN, adding TCRdist sequence similarity when clustering within HLA-allele-positive subsets. For co-occurrence clustering, repertoires with fewer than 30,000 or more than 120,000 public chains were excluded, along with roughly 5 repertoires with anomalous nucleotide sharing. TCRdb carries this immuneACCESS record with in-frame sequences only. Its versions omit some clonotypes, under half of them owing to an unresolved V gene in the studies checked, with the rest unexplained. D and trimming were read from the DNA, whereas the V and J calls and clone size are those reported in that table. The sample table on file contains roughly 39,000 clones. Over 1% of the sample goes to the ten largest clones.

The cohort consisted of fewer than 700 healthy bone marrow donors. All cohort members were sampled while nominally healthy, although unrecorded immune exposures were likely present. The donor was CMV seronegative and was included in the group of about 400 seronegative cohort members. A peripheral blood sample was collected from each donor, and TCR beta sequencing was performed on peripheral blood mononuclear cells. Genomic DNA was extracted from the blood cell samples with the Qiagen DNeasy Blood Extraction Kit. The study at large found these results: Correlated functional status among segregating V segments might be attributable to linkage disequilibrium, but an unknown experimental factor could not be ruled out. Cytomegalovirus status was reported to be diagnosed by the classifier with high specificity and sensitivity in both the original and validation cohorts. According to a later analysis, most CMV-associated TCR beta chains appeared to be HLA-restricted, and the HLA associations seemed to be driven largely by CMV exposure. Broadly in line with IMGT annotations, most TCR beta V segments showed up in productive rearrangements about 90% or about 30% of the time in an earlier analysis of 587 of the donors. The cohort was sequenced for TCR beta chains only, and without alpha or paired-chain data the features that could be detected were limited. The 87-base-pair reads could not distinguish some IMGT-functional V segments, including TRBV6-2 and TRBV6-3, so those segments were excluded. Specific HLA alleles were associated with over 15,000 TCR beta sequences at a false discovery rate of 0.05 in a later analysis. Several of the top co-occurrence clusters appeared to be linked to parvovirus B19, influenza, CMV and Epstein-Barr virus, according to a later analysis. A further reported finding was that TCR beta sequences accurately predicted the HLA-A and HLA-B alleles for most subjects in the first cohort. Across donors, most TCR sequences were observed very rarely, whereas some public TCRs were present in many individuals. Three of the identified cytomegalovirus-associated TCR beta chains were confirmed in vitro to be specific for cytomegalovirus antigens. For the cohort, immune exposure information was limited to CMV serostatus. When HLA alleles, especially DR and DQ, strongly co-occurred, TCR associations were difficult to assign to individual alleles. Compared with the 666-donor mean, donors in an Asian-associated ancestry cluster had fewer N-insertions in productive TCRs, according to a later genetic analysis. In a later analysis, TCR association rates were found to vary across HLA loci, with the most associated TCRs seen for DRB1 alleles and the fewest for HLA-C alleles. A cluster of highly shared sequence variants was judged likely to be a technical artifact of the sequencing pipeline. In a later analysis, HLA-associated TCR beta chains were found to be more clonally expanded and to have lower generation probabilities than equally common non-associated chains. Because HLA typing was unavailable for some donors at each locus, only the typed subset was used in association tests. The presence/absence analyses assumed that sequencing depth was roughly uniform across donors, and that assumption may not be true. It was suggested by the authors that the approach could potentially be generalized to other disease states and immunological phenotypes. V-gene and J-gene trimming of TCR beta chains was associated with a missense DCLRE1C variant in a later genetic analysis, and the association was replicated in an independent cohort. The study gave a list of more than 150 TCR beta chains associated with cytomegalovirus. Because counts were too low, more than 15 rarely observed V segments, including chromosome 9 orphons, were excluded from the earlier analysis of roughly 580 of the donors.

The sequence links TRBV5-4 to TRBJ2-7, and 11 junctional nucleotides match TRBD1. Sequenced sample: PBMCs. This TCR derives from a young man in good health and CMV-seronegative. Here the CDR3 is given as CASSRLTGTGGYEQYF. The sequence in DNA is TGTGCCAGCAGCAGACTGACCGGGACAGGGGGGTACGAGCAGTACTTC. The full variable domain, completed from the reference TRBV5-4 and TRBJ2-7 proteins outside the CDR3, reads ETGVTQSPTHLIKTRGQQVTLRCSSQSGHNTVSWYQQALGQGPQFIFQYYREEENGRGNFPPRFSGLQFPNYSSELNVNALELDDSALYLCASSRLTGTGGYEQYFGPGTRLTVT.